Listed here are 26 T cell receptor beta chains from one sample, sequenced in a study of CD8 T cells in Susac syndrome. Random hexamers were used to reverse transcribe the RNA input (roughly 0.5 to 1 ug). MiXCR, applied by TCRdb to the immunoSEQ multiplex PCR reads, yields one record per CDR3 protein. The sample has roughly 250,000 distinct CDR3 sequences; almost 97% are singletons. The sequenced material came from CD4+ T cells from PBMCs. These receptors were taken from a human donor with Susac syndrome.

The rearrangement uses TRBV14 and TRBJ2-1; D possibly corresponds to TRBD2 (6 bases). Trimming shortened V by 4 bases and J by 4 bases, and 11 bases separated the two germline ends. The CDR3 runs 14 residues. Germline V CDR1 and CDR2: SGHDN, FVKESK. The CDR3 here is CASSPGTAYNEQFF. Written as DNA, the CDR3 is TGTGCCAGCAGCCCCGGGACTGCATACAATGAGCAGTTCTTC.

CDR3 coding DNA: TGTGCCAGCAGTTTTGGGCAGGACTATGGCTACACCTTC. Amino acid sequence: CASSFGQDYGYTF. The V and J genes are TRBV12-3 or TRBV12-4 and TRBJ1-2; no clear D. This CDR3 region has 13 residues. V lost 3 bases and J lost 3, with 8 bases in between.

V and J are TRBV9 and TRBJ1-2, with 8 positions matching TRBD1. The CDR3 length is 15 residues. Per germline, CDR1 SGDLS and CDR2 YYNGEE. The junction had 9 bases not matched to a gene; V was cut back by 2 bases and J by 6 bases. In DNA form, the CDR3 reads TGTGCCAGCAGCGTGACGACAGGGGCCTTTGATGGCTACACCTTC. It encodes CASSVTTGAFDGYTF.

This chain uses TRBV3-1 with TRBJ2-1; 7 nucleotides line up with TRBD2. The junction had 5 bases not matched to a gene; V was cut back by 1 base and J by 2 bases. The V gene's germline CDR1 is LGHDT and CDR2 YNNKEL (reference sequence). There are 16 residues in the CDR3. CDR3 bases: TGTGCCAGCAGCCAAGCGAGGGGACTAACCTACAATGAGCAGTTCTTC. It encodes CASSQARGLTYNEQFF.

This chain links TRBV18 with TRBJ1-1, with TRBD1 matching over 7 bases. This CDR3 is 14 amino acids long. Looked up from germline, CDR1 is KGHSH and CDR2 is LQKENI. V lost 2 bases and J lost 6; bases outside the gene matches: 6. The CDR3 loop reads CASSPGTALSEAFF. CDR3 bases: TGTGCCAGCTCACCAGGGACAGCGCTGTCTGAAGCTTTCTTT. Full variable domain (remainder filled in from reference TRBV18 and TRBJ1-1): NAGVMQNPRHLVRRRGQEARLRCSPMKGHSHVYWYRQLPEEGLKFMVYLQKENIIDESGMPKERFSAEFPKEGPSILRIQQVVRGDSAAYFCASSPGTALSEAFFGQGTRLTVV.

The chain has TRBV18 and TRBJ1-2; a weak D match, TRBD1 (5 bases). The CDR3 is 14 residues long. V gave up 2 bases and J gave up 5 bases, with 12 bases separating them. CDR1 is KGHSH and CDR2 is LQKENI in the germline V gene. The CDR3 sequence is CASSPVGTEYGYTF. The CDR3 coding sequence is TGTGCCAGCTCACCAGTAGGGACTGAGTATGGCTACACCTTC.

This clonotype was observed a single time. The chain combines TRBV7-2 with TRBJ1-2, with a weak D call TRBD1 (5 bases). The germline gives CDR1 SGHTA, CDR2 FQGNSA. Trimming left V 4 bases short and J 7 bases short, with 16 bases between. The CDR3 is made up of 14 amino acids. The CDR3 loop is CASSSIGGGVGYTF. CDR3 nucleotide sequence: TGTGCCAGCAGCTCGATTGGGGGAGGGGTTGGCTACACCTTC.

V usage is TRBV3-1 and J usage is TRBJ2-5, with D possibly TRBD2 on 5 matching bases. The ends were cut back, 3 bases at V and 1 base at J, with 15 bases in the middle. The CDR3 consists of 16 residues. Germline values: CDR1 LGHDT, CDR2 YNNKEL (reference sequence). The CDR3 DNA sequence: TGTGCCAGCAGCCAGGGCCTAGCAGCCCTCCAAGAGACCCAGTACTTC. This codes for CASSQGLAALQETQYF.

The gene calls are TRBV10-3 and TRBJ2-7; the D gene is possibly TRBD1 (5 bases). Trimming took 4 bases from V and 0 from J, leaving 10 bases between them. The V gene's germline CDR1 is ENHRY and CDR2 SYGVKD. CDR3 size: 14 residues. The CDR3, as DNA: TGTGCCATCAGTGGACAGCGTCCCTCCTACGAGCAGTACTTC. Amino acids: CAISGQRPSYEQYF.

This chain joins TRBV27 and TRBJ1-5; tentative D call: TRBD1 (5 bases). The germline V gene encodes CDR1 MNHEY and CDR2 SMNVEV (reference sequence). CDR3 length equals 14 residues. Between the trimmed V and J ends, which lost 2 bases and 2 bases, there was a span of 7 bases. Here the CDR3 reads CASSLEGRNQPQHF. The DNA for the CDR3 is TGTGCCAGCAGTTTAGAGGGGCGCAATCAGCCCCAGCATTTT.

The rearrangement links TRBV20-1 to TRBJ2-7; D assignment may be TRBD1 or TRBD2 (5 bases each). Germline V gene sequence: CDR1 DFQATT, CDR2 SNEGSKA (reference sequence). Deletions cut 4 bases from V and 4 bases from J, with 8 bases between. The CDR3 length is 11 residues. For the CDR3, the DNA is TGCAGTGCTACCAGGGAGTACGAGCAGTACTTC. Its protein is CSATREYEQYF.

The chain recombines TRBV28 with TRBJ1-1, with TRBD1 identical over 9 bases. Germline V lookup: CDR1 MDHEN, CDR2 SYDVKM. CDR3 length equals 15 residues. With V trimmed by 5 bases and J by 1 base, 5 bases remained unmatched. CDR3 in DNA: TGTGCCAGCAGTGCCGGGGACAGGGAGAACACTGAAGCTTTCTTT. Protein: CASSAGDRENTEAFF.

The V call is TRBV7-9, the J call TRBJ2-3; D is possibly TRBD2 (6 bases). There are 16 residues in the CDR3. V lost 5 bases and J lost 2, with 17 bases in between. Germline assignment: CDR1 SEHNR and CDR2 FQNEAQ (reference sequence). The CDR3 bases are TGTGCCAGCAGCCTGGAGGGCAGCGGACCCACAGATACGCAGTATTTT. It yields the protein CASSLEGSGPTDTQYF.

The genes are TRBV20-1 and TRBJ1-1; 7 nucleotides line up with TRBD1. CDR1 and CDR2 from the germline V gene are DFQATT and SNEGSKA (reference sequence). Trimming took 3 bases from V and 1 from J; bases not matched to a gene: 5. This CDR3 has 14 amino acids. Here the CDR3 reads CSASRGSWNTEAFF. CDR3 DNA: TGCAGTGCTAGCAGGGGGAGTTGGAACACTGAAGCTTTCTTT.

This chain connects TRBV7-6 to TRBJ2-5, with TRBD2 as a possible D gene (5 bases). This CDR3 comprises 14 residues. Germline V gene lookup returns CDR1 SGHVS and CDR2 FNYEAQ. The V end lost 4 bases, the J end lost 5 bases, and 14 bases lay between the germline ends. In DNA form, the CDR3 reads TGTGCCAGCAGCTCCCGGGATCCTAGGGAGACCCAGTACTTC. Its protein product is CASSSRDPRETQYF.

The V and J genes are TRBV24-1 and TRBJ2-5, with D unclear. The CDR3 contains 15 residues. Germline CDR1 is KGHDR and CDR2 is SFDVKD. Trimming pared 0 bases from V and 1 base from J, leaving 8 bases between. DNA of the CDR3: TGTGCCACCAGTGATTTGAAAGAAGTCCAAGAGACCCAGTACTTC. It codes for CATSDLKEVQETQYF.

This clonotype occurred a few times. The genes are TRBV29-1 and TRBJ2-7; D ambiguous. Germline-derived CDR1 and CDR2 are SQVTM and ANQGSEA. V was clipped by 3 bases and J by 1 base, with 4 bases between them. The CDR3 runs 11 residues. CDR3 sequence reads: CSVERSYEQYF. In nucleotides, the CDR3 is TGCAGCGTTGAGAGGTCCTACGAGCAGTACTTC.

V gene TRBV7-9 combines with J gene TRBJ1-1, with D perhaps matching TRBD1 (5 bases). Germline V gene data show CDR1 as SEHNR and CDR2 as FQNEAQ (reference sequence). This CDR3 comprises 16 residues. The V gene lost 4 bases and the J gene lost 3 bases, with 18 bases spanning the gap. CDR3 protein: CASSSLPGRGDTEAFF. CDR3 bases: TGTGCCAGCAGCTCGCTCCCAGGGCGGGGAGACACTGAAGCTTTCTTT.

This chain links TRBV14 with TRBJ2-7; D ambiguous. The germline V gene has CDR1 SGHDN and CDR2 FVKESK. CDR3 length: 14 residues. V lost 2 bases and J lost 2, with 10 bases in between. CDR3 in DNA: TGTGCCAGCAGCCAATTGTACATTCCCTACGAGCAGTACTTC. Amino acid sequence: CASSQLYIPYEQYF.

The chain combines TRBV6-2 or TRBV6-3 with TRBJ1-2; tentatively, D is TRBD1 (6 bases). Trimming stripped 6 bases from V and 2 bases from J, with 10 bases between. The germline CDR1 and CDR2 sequences are MNHEY and SVGEGT. CDR3 length equals 13 residues. The chain's CDR3 is CASRFGQNYGYTF. The CDR3 region has the DNA TGTGCCAGCAGGTTTGGACAGAACTATGGCTACACCTTC.

The V gene is TRBV7-2, the J gene TRBJ2-1; D call uncertain. The V gene lost 7 bases and the J gene lost 4 bases, with 11 bases spanning the gap. The CDR3 has 13 amino acids. Germline loops: CDR1 SGHTA, CDR2 FQGNSA. The CDR3, as DNA: TGTGCCAGCACCCTAACCGCGTACAATGAGCAGTTCTTC. Its translation is CASTLTAYNEQFF.

In nucleotides, the CDR3 is TGCGCCAGCAGCGCCCGGGGGCTAGAGCAGTTCTTC. Amino acids: CASSARGLEQFF. The chain links TRBV5-1 to TRBJ2-1, with D perhaps assigned TRBD1 or TRBD2 (6 bases each). CDR1 is SGHRS and CDR2 is YFSETQ in the germline V gene. There are 12 residues in the CDR3. V was clipped by 4 bases and J by 10 bases, with 12 bases between them. The entire variable domain, with the rest obtained from reference TRBV5-1 and TRBJ2-1, is as follows: KAGVTQTPRYLIKTRGQQVTLSCSPISGHRSVSWYQQTPGQGLQFLFEYFSETQRNKGNFPGRFSGRQFSNSRSEMNVSTLELGDSALYLCASSARGLEQFFGPGTRLTVL.

The table lists this clonotype with a count of one. The chain combines TRBV28 with TRBJ2-7; TRBD2 matches 10 bases. With V trimmed by 3 bases and J by 0 bases, 5 bases remained unmatched. The CDR3 is 16 amino acids. CDR1 and CDR2 from the germline V gene are MDHEN and SYDVKM. The CDR3 DNA follows: TGTGCCAGCAGTTTGGCTACTAGCGGGACCTCCTACGAGCAGTACTTC. It is translated as CASSLATSGTSYEQYF.

This rearrangement joins TRBV30 to TRBJ1-1; D gene unclear. The CDR3 covers 11 residues. The germline V gene encodes CDR1 GTSNPN and CDR2 SVGIG (reference sequence). The V end lost 2 bases, the J end lost 7 bases, and 8 bases lay between the germline ends. CDR3 region: CAWSFYVEAFF. DNA for the CDR3: TGTGCCTGGAGTTTTTATGTTGAAGCTTTCTTT.

The gene calls are TRBV12-3 or TRBV12-4 and TRBJ1-2; no clear D gene. CDR3 length: 14 amino acids. V shed 6 bases and J shed 2 bases, with 13 bases lying between them. CDR3 amino acids: CASSTWGPNYGYTF. Written as DNA, the CDR3 is TGTGCCAGCAGCACTTGGGGTCCCAACTATGGCTACACCTTC.

The genes are TRBV20-1 and TRBJ2-1, with D tentatively TRBD2 (9 bases). This CDR3 has 16 amino acids. Trimming left V 6 bases short and J 4 bases short, with 22 bases between. Germline lookup yields CDR1 DFQATT and CDR2 SNEGSKA (reference sequence). The DNA of the CDR3 is TGCAGTGCCGCGACAGGGGCGGGAGGGCTGTACAATGAGCAGTTCTTC. As protein: CSAATGAGGLYNEQFF.